This TCR beta chain was identified during a study of T cell responses to AZD1222 COVID-19 vaccine (dated by TCRdb to about 2021). About the study as a whole: A total of more than 230 trial participants underwent TCR sequencing, of whom around 210 had received two doses of AZD1222 and about 25 had received two doses of the MenACWY control vaccine. Trial participants were enrolled by age into subgroups of 18-55, 56-69 and 70-plus years, and roughly 150, 30 and 60 TCR-sequenced participants, respectively, were included in these subgroups. Broad study findings and their caveats: No day 14 peak-response samples were available, so repertoires were characterized only after the peak T cell response. Conclusions about previously exposed vaccinees are limited, since just five or six AZD1222 recipients were seropositive for SARS-CoV-2 at baseline. Spike-specific TCR breadth and depth rose significantly after two AZD1222 doses compared with day 0 and with MenACWY recipients. The 56-69-year group was small, and its depth increase did not reach significance, likely because of low power. Reportedly, close to half of the unique spike-specific TCRs recognized epitopes lying outside the regions that are mutated in the B.1.351 and B.1.1.7 variants. Vaccine-associated CD4 TCRs spanned the whole spike protein, with dominant responses in regions 160-218 and 743-854. Participants were mostly white British, with more females than males. The authors suggested clonal diversity may have been underestimated.

The trim is 10 bases for V and 0 bases for J, with a gap of 19 bases between the germline ends. From the germline V gene, CDR1 is SGHRS and CDR2 is YFSETQ. The CDR3 has 15 amino acids, counting the end cysteine and phenylalanine. The entry retains the CDR3 DNA only, 45 bases that are in frame from base 1. Note on this clone: The target of this receptor is not known. There are no base qualities to consult, and no much larger clone falls within one base.

The CDR3 regions of human TCRbeta chains were analyzed by immunosequencing. As for the authors' bioinformatics: Repertoire TCRs were checked for matches against a reference library of SARS-CoV-2-specific TCRs that had been generated using the MIRA antigen-specificity platform. Breadth meant the fraction of unique TCRs that were SARS-CoV-2-associated, whereas depth meant the fraction of total T cells that were SARS-CoV-2-associated. Each spike-specific TCR was assigned to its reactive spike region and to a CD4 or CD8 class using the MIRA data. Log10-transformed breadth and depth values were compared by one-way ANOVA with Sidak's multiple comparisons tests. This is the immuneACCESS table as TCRdb keeps it, with only in-frame sequences that have V and J called. A part of the clones is gone; compared with another copy, unresolved V genes explain less than half, and the rest is unexplained. The V and J calls and clone size were taken over from that table, and D and trimming were inferred from the DNA. This sample lists fewer than 90,000 clones; 70% to 90% were detected once. Together, the top ten hold approximately 5.1% of the sample.

This specimen's time point label, per the study, means: about 28 days (+/-7) after the second vaccine dose. AZD1222 recipients given second doses at about 4 weeks or at about 12 weeks were pooled, since spike-specific TCR depth and breadth were not found to differ between the two schedules. The vaccinee samples were drawn from two UK trials, COV001 and COV002, one of which was a single-blind randomized controlled phase 2/3 trial testing AZD1222 (ChAdOx1 nCoV-19) in healthy adults. For TCRbeta chain sequencing, PBMC samples from trial participants were taken at day 0 and at day 28 after the second dose.

Sequenced here: peripheral blood, sampled 28 days after the second AZD1222 dose. Here the chain combines TRBV5-1 and TRBJ1-1; the D gene cannot be named for sure. This receptor was taken from an adult who received the AZD1222 COVID-19 vaccine. The nucleotides read TGCGCCTCGAGACGGGGAGACTTCATGAACACTGAAGCTTTCTTT. This gives the protein CASRRGDFMNTEAFF.